The 15 T cell receptor beta chains reported below all come from one sample, sequenced in a study of OX40 agonist ivuxolimab in advanced cancers. Profiling relied on immunoSEQ multiplex PCR, and the TCRdb table lists in-frame clones only, not all of them. Altogether some 53,000 clones are present, roughly 94% being singletons, with the ten largest covering around 10%. The sequencing used CD4+ or CD8+ T cells sorted from blood, collected in a trial of the OX40 agonist ivuxolimab. The source is an adult with an advanced solid tumor such as melanoma, head and neck, liver or kidney cancer.

V is TRBV2 and J is TRBJ2-2, with TRBD2 matching over 9 bases. Germline loops: CDR1 SNHLY, CDR2 FYNNEI. There are 15 residues in the CDR3. V lost 4 bases to trimming and J lost 7 bases; unmatched junction nucleotides: 7. The CDR3 loop is CASSGLAGSGGELFF. The CDR3 DNA follows: TGTGCCAGCAGTGGGCTAGCGGGGTCTGGCGGGGAGCTGTTTTTT.

The V and J genes are TRBV6-5 and TRBJ2-7; either TRBD1 or TRBD2 may fit D (5 bases each). This CDR3 is 12 amino acids long. The germline V gene has CDR1 MNHEY and CDR2 SVGAGI. V was cut by 5 bases and J by 5 bases, with 10 bases left in between. The CDR3 DNA sequence: TGTGCCAGCAGTCCGTCGGGACACGAGCAGTACTTC. Amino acids: CASSPSGHEQYF.

The chain links TRBV7-6 to TRBJ2-5; perhaps D is TRBD1 or TRBD2 (5 bases each). Matching the DNA end better, TRBJ2-7 makes the J call doubtful. The CDR3 loop spans 15 amino acids. Germline V CDR1 and CDR2: SGHVS, FNYEAQ. The CDR3 coding sequence is TGTGCCAGCAGGAGAAACTCTGGGGCGGGTAACGAGCAGTACTTC. Translated: CASRRNSGAGNEQYF.

The rearrangement uses TRBV28 and TRBJ2-5, with D perhaps being TRBD1 or TRBD2 (6 bases each). This CDR3 has 13 residues. CDR1 and CDR2 (germline): MDHEN, SYDVKM. The V end was cut by 6 bases, the J end by 5 bases, with 13 bases between. CDR3 in amino acids: CASSQQGGETQYF. The CDR3 nucleotides are TGTGCCAGCAGCCAACAGGGAGGCGAGACCCAGTACTTC.

The CDR3 nucleotides read TGTGCCAGCAGCTTGGTGTTGGCTGGGATGTCGGGCTACACCTTC. Protein product: CASSLVLAGMSGYTF. V and J are TRBV5-4 and TRBJ1-2; D ambiguous. The length of the CDR3 is 15 residues. CDR1 is SGHNT, CDR2 YYREEE, per germline (reference sequence). V lost 0 bases and J lost 8, with 17 bases in between.

V usage is TRBV4-1 and J usage is TRBJ2-5; no firm D call. This CDR3 is built from 15 residues. CDR1 and CDR2 from the germline V gene are MGHRA and YSYEKL. V lost 0 bases and J lost 0, with 8 bases in between. The DNA of the CDR3 is TGCGCCAGCAGCCAAGACGACATTTACCAAGAGACCCAGTACTTC. Translation: CASSQDDIYQETQYF.

The chain carries TRBV14 and TRBJ2-2, with TRBD1 identical over 10 bases. V dropped 4 bases and J dropped 8; count of bases not matched to a gene: 4. CDR3 size: 14 residues. Looked up from germline, CDR1 is SGHDN and CDR2 is FVKESK. In DNA form, the CDR3 reads TGTGCCAGCAGCCCCCGGGACAGGGGAGGGGAGCTGTTTTTT. This sequence encodes CASSPRDRGGELFF.

V and J are TRBV10-3 and TRBJ2-7; D possibly corresponds to TRBD2 (6 bases). Trimming removed 10 bases from V and 2 bases from J, with 12 bases in between. This CDR3 spans 12 amino acids. Germline assignment: CDR1 ENHRY and CDR2 SYGVKD. The CDR3 spells CATLGGAYEQYF. CDR3 nucleotide sequence: TGTGCCACGTTGGGAGGAGCCTACGAGCAGTACTTC.

This clone has only a few counts. The rearrangement joins TRBV25-1 to TRBJ1-1; D might be TRBD1 (5 bases). The length of the CDR3 is 13 residues. Germline loops: CDR1 MGHDK, CDR2 SYGVNS. Trimming left V 6 bases short and J 3 bases short, with 11 bases between. CDR3: CASSQGLDTEAFF. CDR3 in DNA: TGTGCCAGCAGCCAGGGCCTGGACACTGAAGCTTTCTTT.

This chain connects TRBV29-1 to TRBJ2-7, with D tentatively TRBD1 (5 bases). The CDR3 spans 11 residues. Looked up from germline, CDR1 is SQVTM and CDR2 is ANQGSEA. V lost 7 bases and J lost 2, with 9 bases in between. The CDR3 region has the DNA TGCAGCGCCATACAGGCCTACGAGCAGTACTTC. As protein: CSAIQAYEQYF.

This chain uses TRBV7-9 with TRBJ2-7, with D perhaps matching TRBD2 (5 bases). The CDR3 spans 12 residues. CDR1 and CDR2 (germline): SEHNR, FQNEAQ (reference sequence). V shed 6 bases and J shed 6 bases, with 12 bases lying between them. CDR3 loop: CASRTPGVEQYF. CDR3 DNA sequence: TGTGCCAGCAGGACCCCCGGGGTCGAGCAGTACTTC. Supplemented by reference TRBV7-9 and TRBJ2-7, the full variable domain reads DTGVSQNPRHKITKRGQNVTFRCDPISEHNRLYWYRQTLGQGPEFLTYFQNEAQLEKSRLLSDRFSAERPKGSFSTLEIQRTEQGDSAMYLCASRTPGVEQYFGPGTRLTVT.

The J gene is TRBJ1-5, the V gene TRBV6-5; 9 bases are a match to TRBD1. Germline lookup yields CDR1 MNHEY and CDR2 SVGAGI. V lost 6 bases, J lost 7 bases, and 7 bases stayed unmatched. The CDR3 extends over 14 amino acids. The CDR3 DNA sequence: TGTGCCAGCAGCCAAGGGACAGGGTACCAGCCCCAGCATTTT. Translating gives CASSQGTGYQPQHF.

This chain joins TRBV4-2 and TRBJ2-1; 9 bases are a match to TRBD2. The J segment lost 7 bases and the V segment lost 4 bases, leaving 5 bases of the junction unmatched. The CDR3 totals 14 residues. Per germline, CDR1 LGHNA and CDR2 YNFKEQ. For the CDR3, the DNA is TGTGCCAGCAGCCTAAGACTAGCGGTTAATGAGCAGTTCTTC. Protein: CASSLRLAVNEQFF.

The rearrangement uses TRBV5-6 and TRBJ2-3, with 11 positions matching TRBD2. Germline V gives CDR1 SGHDT, CDR2 YYEEEE. Germline trimming cut 3 bases from V and 0 bases from J; bases unmatched to any gene: 12. This CDR3 comprises 19 residues. CDR3 loop: CASSSGPASGRTSTDTQYF. The CDR3 nucleotides read TGTGCCAGCAGCTCGGGGCCCGCTAGCGGGAGGACTAGCACAGATACGCAGTATTTT.

This clone was seen only a few times. The chain recombines TRBV6-5 with TRBJ2-7, with 9 bases fitting TRBD1. The CDR3 length is 12 residues. V was clipped by 6 bases and J by 6 bases; unmatched bases: 3. Germline-derived CDR1 and CDR2 are MNHEY and SVGAGI. This CDR3 is CASRQGAGEQYF. The CDR3 nucleotides read TGTGCCAGCAGACAGGGGGCGGGCGAGCAGTACTTC.